One and the same sample provided the 22 T cell receptor beta chains below, sequenced in a study of T-cell reconstitution after alpha-beta-depleted transplantation in children (TCRdb year 2016). This specimen's treatment or condition label, per the study, means: allogeneic hematopoietic cell transplantation with graft depleted of TCRalphabeta T cells and CD19 B cells. Library preparation used PCR. The instrument given in TCRdb is Illumina HiSeq 2500. To normalize quantification of the TCRbeta repertoire, the TCR libraries were built with molecular barcoding that relied on unique molecular identifiers. In TCRdb, the public reads were trimmed at Q25 with fastp and aligned with MiXCR, with productive beta chains retained. Entries are consolidated by CDR3 protein sequence, retaining the most common genes and DNA. This sample holds about 900,000 distinct CDR3 sequences; about 26% were observed only once. The top ten hold 28% of the sample.

This specimen consisted of PBMCs, mostly from graft donor cells, obtained 360 days after TCRalphabeta/CD19-depleted stem cell transplant. Source of these receptors: a boy in the first two years of life who had a stem cell transplant for SCID, so the T cells may come from the graft donor.

The rearrangement joins TRBV20-1 to TRBJ1-2, with D unclear. Germline V lookup: CDR1 DFQATT, CDR2 SNEGSKA (reference sequence). This CDR3 contains 13 residues. CDR3 protein: CIASGGVPTGYTF. DNA of the CDR3: TGCATAGCGAGCGGCGGGGTCCCCACTGGCTACACCTTC.

The chain has TRBV2 and TRBJ2-2, with 9 bases matching TRBD2. The CDR3 length is 17 residues. Germline CDR1 SNHLY, CDR2 FYNNEI. V shed 6 bases, J shed 2 bases, and the junction held 10 bases outside the gene matches. In nucleotides, the CDR3 is TGTGCCAGCAGGGAGAGCACCGGGACTAGCAACACCGGGGAGCTGTTTTTT. It specifies CASRESTGTSNTGELFF.

There are a few counts of this clonotype. The rearrangement links TRBV10-3 to TRBJ2-5; tentatively, D is TRBD1 (5 bases). V was clipped by 6 bases and J by 1 base, with 9 bases between them. The CDR3 covers 13 residues. From germline, CDR1 is ENHRY and CDR2 SYGVKD. CDR3 nucleotides: TGTGCCATCAGGGGGCCCCCCCAAGAGACCCAGTACTTC. Its translation is CAIRGPPQETQYF.

This chain connects TRBV6-2 or TRBV6-3 to TRBJ2-7, with 8 positions matching TRBD1. The CDR3 totals 15 residues. The V gene's germline CDR1 is MNHEY and CDR2 SVGEGT. J gave up 1 base and V 7 bases, and 9 bases lay outside the gene matches. As DNA, the CDR3 is TGTGCCAGCATTAAACCGGGACAGGAATCCTACGAGCAGTACTTC. Amino acids: CASIKPGQESYEQYF.

This clonotype came up a few times. The chain is built from TRBV20-1 and TRBJ2-7; D possibly uses TRBD1 or TRBD2 (6 bases each). Germline loops: CDR1 DFQATT, CDR2 SNEGSKA (reference sequence). This CDR3 comprises 13 residues. Trimming took 5 bases from V and 7 from J, leaving 18 bases between them. CDR3 sequence: CSAFRGQGREQYF. The CDR3 DNA sequence: TGCAGTGCTTTTCGGGGCCAGGGGAGGGAGCAGTACTTC.

This clonotype was detected a few times. CDR3 sequence (DNA): TGTGCCAGCTCACCAAGTGGTGGGGGCGCGAATGGCTACACCTTC. This codes for CASSPSGGGANGYTF. The gene calls are TRBV18 and TRBJ1-2; D is possibly TRBD1 (6 bases). Germline V lookup: CDR1 KGHSH, CDR2 LQKENI. The V and J ends lost 2 bases and 6 bases respectively, with 16 bases between them. CDR3 length: 15 amino acids.

V is TRBV7-6 and J is TRBJ2-1; 10 bases agree with TRBD2. The CDR3 covers 16 residues. V lost 2 bases and J lost 6; bases outside the gene matches: 7. Per germline, CDR1 SGHVS and CDR2 FNYEAQ. Here the CDR3 reads CASSLYPGLASNEQFF. The CDR3 region has the DNA TGTGCCAGCAGCTTATACCCGGGACTAGCGAGCAATGAGCAGTTCTTC.

The V and J genes are TRBV2 and TRBJ2-5, with 12 bases matching TRBD2. This CDR3 has 22 residues. Germline CDR1 is SNHLY and CDR2 is FYNNEI. V shed 8 bases, J shed 3 bases, and the junction held 28 bases outside the gene matches. The CDR3 sequence is CASGNRYTKTSGGRWVEETQYF. CDR3 sequence (DNA): TGTGCCAGCGGGAACCGTTACACTAAGACTAGCGGGGGAAGATGGGTTGAAGAGACCCAGTACTTC.

The genes are TRBV4-2 and TRBJ1-5, with D maybe TRBD1 (5 bases). The CDR3 loop spans 15 amino acids. CDR1 is LGHNA, CDR2 YNFKEQ, per germline. The ends were cut back, 3 bases at V and 0 bases at J, with 9 bases in the middle. CDR3 region: CASSHIQGSNQPQHF. CDR3 bases: TGTGCCAGCAGCCATATCCAGGGTAGCAATCAGCCCCAGCATTTT.

This clonotype came up a few times. CDR3 in amino acids: CASTRGVGRSTEAFF. DNA for the CDR3: TGTGCCAGCACTCGAGGGGTAGGTCGGAGCACTGAAGCTTTCTTT. This chain links TRBV12-3 or TRBV12-4 with TRBJ1-1, with a weak D call TRBD1 (5 bases). The CDR3 has 15 residues. V lost 7 bases, J lost 4 bases, and 19 bases lay in between.

The chain links TRBV28 to TRBJ1-2; TRBD1 matches at 9 bases. The CDR3 spans 17 residues. V was pared by 6 bases and J by 4 bases, with 15 bases of the junction left unmatched. CDR1 is MDHEN and CDR2 is SYDVKM in the germline V gene. CDR3 in amino acids: CASSPLGTGRRSYGYTF. The CDR3 nucleotides read TGTGCCAGCAGCCCTTTGGGGACAGGGCGGCGGAGCTATGGCTACACCTTC.

V usage is TRBV5-1 and J usage is TRBJ2-1, with 10 positions matching TRBD1. Germline values: CDR1 SGHRS, CDR2 YFSETQ. J lost 9 bases, V lost 3 bases, and 9 bases had no gene match. The CDR3 length is 15 residues. CDR3 loop: CASSSGQGSGGEQFF. The CDR3, as DNA: TGCGCCAGCAGCTCGGGACAGGGGTCAGGAGGTGAGCAGTTCTTC.

The chain links TRBV7-9 to TRBJ2-7; 8 bases fit TRBD2. Germline V gene sequence: CDR1 SEHNR, CDR2 FQNEAQ (reference sequence). Trimming cost V 5 bases and J 6 bases; bases outside gene matches: 12. The CDR3 extends over 15 amino acids. In nucleotides, the CDR3 is TGTGCCAGCAGCGCACTAGGACTAGCCTTCCGCGAGCAGTACTTC. Residues: CASSALGLAFREQYF.

V and J are TRBV24-1 and TRBJ2-7; 7 nucleotides agree with TRBD1. Trimming took 5 bases from V and 2 from J; bases not matched to a gene: 2. This CDR3 region has 13 residues. CDR1 KGHDR and CDR2 SFDVKD come from the germline V gene. The CDR3 protein is CATSGDRAYEQYF. In DNA, the CDR3 is TGTGCCACCAGTGGAGACAGGGCCTACGAGCAGTACTTC.

The chain uses TRBV5-1 and TRBJ2-3, with 7 positions matching TRBD1. Germline V lookup: CDR1 SGHRS, CDR2 YFSETQ. Germline trimming cut 1 base from V and 6 bases from J; bases unmatched to any gene: 8. The CDR3 spans 15 residues. The CDR3 region is CASSLTPGQSDTQYF. CDR3 coding DNA: TGCGCCAGCAGCTTGACCCCGGGACAGTCGGATACGCAGTATTTT.

Only a few counts were recorded for this clonotype. The V gene is TRBV3-1, the J gene TRBJ2-2, with D possibly TRBD2 on 5 matching bases. Looked up from germline, CDR1 is LGHDT and CDR2 is YNNKEL (reference sequence). V was clipped by 4 bases and J by 4 bases, with 19 bases between them. The CDR3 loop spans 17 amino acids. The CDR3 nucleotides read TGTGCCAGCAGCCCAGCGGTGGTGGGCGCGGTCACCGGGGAGCTGTTTTTT. Translated: CASSPAVVGAVTGELFF.

The chain joins TRBV10-3 to TRBJ1-1; D is undetermined. The V gene lost 11 bases and the J gene lost 1 base, with 14 bases spanning the gap. Germline CDR1 reads ENHRY; CDR2 reads SYGVKD. The CDR3 sequence is 13 residues long. The CDR3 DNA reads as TGTGCCTCCATGGTGTCCGAGAACACTGAAGCTTTCTTT. This encodes CASMVSENTEAFF.

This rearrangement joins TRBV4-2 to TRBJ2-5; TRBD2 aligns across 8 bases. The J segment lost 4 bases and the V segment lost 4 bases, leaving 8 bases of the junction unmatched. Germline V gene data show CDR1 as LGHNA and CDR2 as YNFKEQ. The CDR3 runs 15 residues. This chain's CDR3 is CASSRTREGRETQYF. The CDR3 DNA reads as TGTGCCAGCAGCCGCACACGGGAGGGGCGAGAGACCCAGTACTTC.

V is TRBV28 and J is TRBJ2-1; 10 bases agree with TRBD1. The CDR3 is 14 residues long. Germline lookup yields CDR1 MDHEN and CDR2 SYDVKM. J lost 9 bases, V lost 2 bases, and 4 bases had no gene match. Here the CDR3 DNA reads TGTGCCAGCAGTTTAGGGGGACAGGGGTTTGAGCAGTTCTTC. As protein: CASSLGGQGFEQFF. Full variable domain (outside the CDR3, taken from reference TRBV28 and TRBJ2-1): DVKVTQSSRYLVKRTGEKVFLECVQDMDHENMFWYRQDPGLGLRLIYFSYDVKMKEKGDIPEGYSVSREKKERFSLILESASTNQTSMYLCASSLGGQGFEQFFGPGTRLTVL.

V is TRBV6-5 and J is TRBJ1-3; 8 nucleotides agree with TRBD1. Germline loops: CDR1 MNHEY, CDR2 SVGAGI. The CDR3 consists of 16 residues. V trimming: 2 bases; J trimming: 4 bases; junction bases outside the gene matches: 7. For the CDR3, the DNA is TGTGCCAGCAGTTACGGGATAACAGGGGGAGGAAACACCATATATTTT. Its protein product is CASSYGITGGGNTIYF.

The chain links TRBV7-3 to TRBJ2-5; 9 nucleotides align to TRBD2. V shed 5 bases, J shed 5 bases, and the junction held 18 bases outside the gene matches. CDR1 and CDR2 (germline): SGHTA, FQGTGA. The CDR3 extends over 18 amino acids. Here the CDR3 DNA reads TGTGCCAGCAGCGTTGGGCCCTCGGGACTAGCTTATCCGGAGACCCAGTACTTC. Translation: CASSVGPSGLAYPETQYF.

This clonotype was detected a few times. V gene TRBV29-1 combines with J gene TRBJ2-5; D is possibly TRBD1 (6 bases). Trimming shortened V by 1 base and J by 4 bases, and 13 bases separated the two germline ends. Germline CDR1 and CDR2: SQVTM and ANQGSEA. The CDR3 contains 14 residues. The CDR3 here is CSVEAGDLGETQYF. The CDR3 bases are TGCAGCGTTGAAGCAGGGGATCTTGGAGAGACCCAGTACTTC.